This TCR beta chain was captured by sequencing in a study of CD8+ T cells in alopecia areata. The study, taken as a whole, reports: Any link of baseline CD8+ expansion to response, resting on one nonresponder, remains uncertain. TCR sharing across patients was less clear than in mice, possibly HLA-related. Scalp samples also contribute reads from the resident alphabeta T cells found in normal skin.

This sample's treatment: oral pan-JAK inhibitor, 5-10 mg twice daily. Researchers gathered lesional scalp punch biopsies and peripheral blood from patients with alopecia areata. This clone has only one observation. As yet, its antigen is unknown. Following extraction, RNA underwent reverse transcription to cDNA, which served as the sequencing template. The protocol was immunoSEQ multiplex PCR, while the TCRdb copy is restricted to in-frame clones and leaves out a portion. The top ten clones hold 1.3% of a sample with roughly 190,000 clones, approximately 67% of them seen once. The CDR3 length is 18 residues. Losses at the gene ends were 7 bases for V and 5 bases for J; bases not matched to a gene: 21. Per the germline V gene, CDR1 is SNHLY and CDR2 is FYNNEI.

Sequenced here: CD4+ T cells sorted from blood, sampled at roughly week 49, from a patient treated with tofacitinib. The V call is TRBV2, the J call TRBJ2-7; TRBD2 matches at 9 bases. The sequence derives from a human donor with alopecia areata. DNA for the CDR3: TGTGCCAGCACCGACAAACGGACCTGGGCTAGCGGGGAACACGAGCAGTACTTC. Its translation is CASTDKRTWASGEHEQYF.